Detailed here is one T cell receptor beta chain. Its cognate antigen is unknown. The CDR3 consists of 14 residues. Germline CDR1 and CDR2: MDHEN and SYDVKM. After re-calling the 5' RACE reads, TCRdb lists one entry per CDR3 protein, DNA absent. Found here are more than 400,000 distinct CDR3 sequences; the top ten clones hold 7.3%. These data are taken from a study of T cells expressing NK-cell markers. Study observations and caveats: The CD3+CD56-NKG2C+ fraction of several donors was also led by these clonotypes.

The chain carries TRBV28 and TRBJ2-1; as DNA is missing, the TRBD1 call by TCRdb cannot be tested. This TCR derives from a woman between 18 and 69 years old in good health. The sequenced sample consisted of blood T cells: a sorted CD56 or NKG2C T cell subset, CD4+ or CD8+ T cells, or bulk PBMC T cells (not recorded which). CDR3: CASSTRTQNNEQFF.